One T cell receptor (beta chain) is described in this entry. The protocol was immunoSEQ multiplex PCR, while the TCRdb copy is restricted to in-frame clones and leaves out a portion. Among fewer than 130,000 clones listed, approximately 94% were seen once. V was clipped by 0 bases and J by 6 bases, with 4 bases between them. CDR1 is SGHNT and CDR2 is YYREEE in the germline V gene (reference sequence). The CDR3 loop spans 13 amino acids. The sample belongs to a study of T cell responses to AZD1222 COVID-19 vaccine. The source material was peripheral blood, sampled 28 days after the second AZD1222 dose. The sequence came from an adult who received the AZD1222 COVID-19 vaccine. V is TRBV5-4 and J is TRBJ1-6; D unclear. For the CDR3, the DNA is TGTGCCAGCAGCTTGGCAAGTAATTCACCCCTCCACTTT. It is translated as CASSLASNSPLHF.